Sequencing of this T cell receptor beta chain was carried out in a study of shared clonotypes between healthy human individuals. The study, taken as a whole, reports: The authors expected sequencing depth to affect clonotype sharing among donors.

In the authors' methods: ImmunoSEQ junction-only sequences lacked quality scores, so their filtering differed. Assay used: immunoSEQ multiplex PCR; TCRdb lists only in-frame clones, some missing. V and J calls and clone size are as listed in that table; D and trimming were resolved from the DNA. The sample lists 1.6 million or so clones, 98% to 99% occurring once. Donors, healthy HIV-negative adults, lacked recent acute infections or vaccinations. For this clone: Its antigen is currently unknown.

Germline CDR1 reads SGHKS; CDR2 reads YYEKEE (reference sequence). The CDR3 is made up of 16 amino acids. V shed 4 bases and J shed 0 bases, with 14 bases lying between them. Material: naive CD4+ T cells sorted from blood. Stated subset: CD45RA+ positively selected. The chain recombines TRBV5-5 with TRBJ1-5; D call uncertain. The receptor's source is a man between 25 and 39 years old in good health. The CDR3 coding sequence is TGTGCCAGCAGCCTCCGGGAGGACCTTAGCAATCAGCCCCAGCATTTT. Protein sequence: CASSLREDLSNQPQHF.